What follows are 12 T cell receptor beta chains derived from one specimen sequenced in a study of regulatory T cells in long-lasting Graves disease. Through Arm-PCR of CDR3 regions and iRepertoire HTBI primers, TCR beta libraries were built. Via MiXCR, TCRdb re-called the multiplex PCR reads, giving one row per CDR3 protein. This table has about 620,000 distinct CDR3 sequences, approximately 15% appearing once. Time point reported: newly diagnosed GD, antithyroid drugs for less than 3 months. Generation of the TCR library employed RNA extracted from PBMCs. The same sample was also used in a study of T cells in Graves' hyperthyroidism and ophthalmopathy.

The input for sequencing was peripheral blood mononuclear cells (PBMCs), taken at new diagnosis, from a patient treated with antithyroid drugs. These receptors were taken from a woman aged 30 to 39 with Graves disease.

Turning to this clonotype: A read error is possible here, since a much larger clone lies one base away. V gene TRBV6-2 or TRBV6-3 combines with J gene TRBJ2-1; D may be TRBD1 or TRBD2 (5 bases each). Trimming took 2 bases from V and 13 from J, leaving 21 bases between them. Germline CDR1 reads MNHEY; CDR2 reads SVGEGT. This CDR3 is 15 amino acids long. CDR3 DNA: TGTGCCAGCAGTTACCCGGGACGGGGTACGGGGACCCAGTTCTTC. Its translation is CASSYPGRGTGTQFF.

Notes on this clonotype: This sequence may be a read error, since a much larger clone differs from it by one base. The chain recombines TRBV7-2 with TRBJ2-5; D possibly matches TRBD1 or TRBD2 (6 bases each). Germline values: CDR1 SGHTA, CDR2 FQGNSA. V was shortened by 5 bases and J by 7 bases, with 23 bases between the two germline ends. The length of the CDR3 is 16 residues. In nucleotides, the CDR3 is TGTGCCAGCAGCCTCCAAGCGGGTGGGGGGCAGGGGACCCAGTACTTC. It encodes CASSLQAGGGQGTQYF.

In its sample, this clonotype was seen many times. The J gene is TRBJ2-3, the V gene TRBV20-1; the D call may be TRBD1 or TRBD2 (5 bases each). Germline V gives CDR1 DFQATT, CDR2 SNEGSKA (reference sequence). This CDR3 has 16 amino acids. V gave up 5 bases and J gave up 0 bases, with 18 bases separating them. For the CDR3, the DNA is TGCAGTGCTGCCCGTTGGGGGAGCGTAAGCACAGATACGCAGTATTTT. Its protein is CSAARWGSVSTDTQYF.

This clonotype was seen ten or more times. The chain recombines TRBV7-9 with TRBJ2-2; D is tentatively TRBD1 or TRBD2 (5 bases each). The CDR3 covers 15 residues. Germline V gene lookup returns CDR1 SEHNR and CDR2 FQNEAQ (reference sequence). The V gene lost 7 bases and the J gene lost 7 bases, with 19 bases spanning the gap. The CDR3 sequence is CASTPNGAIGGELFF. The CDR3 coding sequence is TGTGCCAGCACCCCGAACGGGGCCATAGGCGGGGAGCTGTTTTTT.

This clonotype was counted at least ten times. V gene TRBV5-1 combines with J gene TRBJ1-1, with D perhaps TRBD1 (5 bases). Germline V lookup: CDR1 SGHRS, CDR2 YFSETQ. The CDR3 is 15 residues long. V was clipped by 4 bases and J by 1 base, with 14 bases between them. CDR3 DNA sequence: TGCGCCAGCAGCCCCACACTTGGGGGGAACACTGAAGCTTTCTTT. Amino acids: CASSPTLGGNTEAFF.

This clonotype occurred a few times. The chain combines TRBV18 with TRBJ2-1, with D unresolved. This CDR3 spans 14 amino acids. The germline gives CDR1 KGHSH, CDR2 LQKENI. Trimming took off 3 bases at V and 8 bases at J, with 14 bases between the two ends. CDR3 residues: CASSPYSGGYEQFF. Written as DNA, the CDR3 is TGTGCCAGCTCACCCTATTCAGGTGGGTATGAGCAGTTCTTC.

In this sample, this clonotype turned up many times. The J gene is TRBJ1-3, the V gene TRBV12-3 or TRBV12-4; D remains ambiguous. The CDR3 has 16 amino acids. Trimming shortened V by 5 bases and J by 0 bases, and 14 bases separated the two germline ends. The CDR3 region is CASSRLQAYSGNTIYF. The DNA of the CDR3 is TGTGCCAGCAGTCGACTCCAGGCTTACTCTGGAAACACCATATATTTT.

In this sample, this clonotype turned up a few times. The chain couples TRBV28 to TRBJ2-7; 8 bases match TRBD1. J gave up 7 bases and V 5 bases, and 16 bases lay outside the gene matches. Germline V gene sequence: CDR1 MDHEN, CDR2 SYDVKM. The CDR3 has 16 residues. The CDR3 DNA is TGTGCCAGCAGTCTCGTAGGGACAGGCGCCGTAGGTGAGCAGTACTTC. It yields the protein CASSLVGTGAVGEQYF.

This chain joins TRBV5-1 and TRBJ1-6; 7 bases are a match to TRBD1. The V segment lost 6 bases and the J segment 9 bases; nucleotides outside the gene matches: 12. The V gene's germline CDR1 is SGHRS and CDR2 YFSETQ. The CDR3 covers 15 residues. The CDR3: CASTGGGSSGSPLHF. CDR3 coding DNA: TGCGCCAGCACGGGAGGGGGCAGTTCTGGTTCACCCCTCCACTTT.

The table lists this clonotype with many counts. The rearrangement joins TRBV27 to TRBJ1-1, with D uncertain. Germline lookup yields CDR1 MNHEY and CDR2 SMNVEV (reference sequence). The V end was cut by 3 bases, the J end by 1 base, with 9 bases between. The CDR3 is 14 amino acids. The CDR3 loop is CASSFGEKNTEAFF. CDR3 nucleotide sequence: TGTGCCAGCAGTTTTGGGGAAAAGAACACTGAAGCTTTCTTT.

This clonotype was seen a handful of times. CDR3 sequence (DNA): TGCAGTGCCGGCGTCCGGCAGGGGGCAGATACGCAGTATTTT. The encoded protein is CSAGVRQGADTQYF. The chain recombines TRBV20-1 with TRBJ2-3, with 7 bases matching TRBD1. This CDR3 region has 14 residues. After removal of 6 bases from V and 4 bases from J, the junction contained 10 bases not matched to a gene. Per germline, CDR1 DFQATT and CDR2 SNEGSKA (reference sequence).

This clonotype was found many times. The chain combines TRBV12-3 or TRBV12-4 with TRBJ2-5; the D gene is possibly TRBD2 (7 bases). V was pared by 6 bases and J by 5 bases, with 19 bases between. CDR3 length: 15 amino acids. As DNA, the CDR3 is TGTGCCAGCAGCCGATCCCGCGGGGGCTTGGAGACCCAGTACTTC. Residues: CASSRSRGGLETQYF.